Shown below are 21 T cell receptor beta chains from a single sample sequenced in a study of T cell repertoires in cytomegalovirus infection. TCRdb passed the reads through MiXCR, listing each CDR3 protein once. The sample includes some 320,000 distinct CDR3 sequences, under 35% seen only once; the top ten take 20%. Their recognized antigens are unknown. Specimen: cultured PBMCs, collected from culture after CMV antigen stimulation. All receptors derive from a human donor in good health (CMV status not recorded). Some clones in this sample may be carry-over from other donors' samples.

The chain uses TRBV7-9 and TRBJ1-1; D gene uncertain. V gave up 4 bases and J gave up 5 bases, with 8 bases separating them. Germline V gene data show CDR1 as SEHNR and CDR2 as FQNEAQ (reference sequence). The CDR3 is made up of 12 amino acids. DNA of the CDR3: TGTGCCAGCAGCTCTGGGTTTACTGAAGCTTTCTTT. Translated, it gives CASSSGFTEAFF.

This rearrangement joins TRBV28 to TRBJ2-2; 10 nucleotides agree with TRBD2. The length of the CDR3 is 16 residues. Germline V CDR1 and CDR2: MDHEN, SYDVKM. The trim removed 7 bases at V and 0 bases at J, leaving 5 bases unmatched. The CDR3 DNA is TGTGCCAGCACCATCGGACTAGCGGCGAACACCGGGGAGCTGTTTTTT. Translating gives CASTIGLAANTGELFF. Full variable domain (outside the CDR3, taken from reference TRBV28 and TRBJ2-2): DVKVTQSSRYLVKRTGEKVFLECVQDMDHENMFWYRQDPGLGLRLIYFSYDVKMKEKGDIPEGYSVSREKKERFSLILESASTNQTSMYLCASTIGLAANTGELFFGEGSRLTVL.

The chain couples TRBV7-8 to TRBJ2-3; the match to TRBD2 covers 10 bases. Germline trimming cut 3 bases from V and 7 bases from J; bases unmatched to any gene: 10. Germline CDR1 and CDR2: SGHVS and FQNEAQ. The CDR3 runs to 16 residues. CDR3 nucleotide sequence: TGTGCCAGCAGCTTTGACAGCGGGGGGGCGACAAATACGCAGTATTTT. This translates into CASSFDSGGATNTQYF.

The genes are TRBV7-2 and TRBJ1-5; 11 bases match TRBD1. The CDR3 totals 16 residues. The germline CDR1 and CDR2 sequences are SGHTA and FQGNSA. The V and J ends lost 5 bases and 5 bases, in that order; junction bases with no gene match: 8. The CDR3 here is CASSRDRGSVDQPQHF. The CDR3 region has the DNA TGTGCCAGCAGCCGGGACAGGGGGTCAGTGGATCAGCCCCAGCATTTT.

This clonotype has only a few counts. This sequence joins TRBV27 and TRBJ2-7, with D possibly called TRBD1 or TRBD2 (5 bases each). This CDR3 contains 11 residues. Germline V gene data show CDR1 as MNHEY and CDR2 as SMNVEV (reference sequence). V was shortened by 6 bases and J by 4 bases, with 7 bases between the two germline ends. CDR3 sequence (DNA): TGTGCCAGCAGGAGGGGATACGAGCAGTACTTC. This translates into CASRRGYEQYF.

This clonotype has a count of ten or more. The rearrangement links TRBV18 to TRBJ2-3; D uncertain. V was pared by 0 bases and J by 4 bases, with 11 bases between. The CDR3 length is 15 residues. From germline, CDR1 is KGHSH and CDR2 LQKENI. Here the CDR3 DNA reads TGTGCCAGCTCACCACCGTCCAGACCCGCAGATACGCAGTATTTT. It encodes CASSPPSRPADTQYF.

The CDR3 nucleotides are TGTGCCAGCTCAGCGGGGGGGCTTGATCAGTACTTC. The encoded protein is CASSAGGLDQYF. This chain links TRBV27 with TRBJ2-7; 10 bases agree with TRBD2. V shed 8 bases and J 10 bases; nucleotides not matched to a gene: 8. The CDR3 runs to 12 residues. The V gene's germline CDR1 is MNHEY and CDR2 SMNVEV (reference sequence).

The chain links TRBV4-1 to TRBJ1-3; D is unresolved. In germline, CDR1 is MGHRA, CDR2 YSYEKL. The CDR3 has 15 residues. With 0 bases removed from V and 4 bases from J, the gap between germline ends came to 10 bases. The CDR3 protein is CASSQDDGKGNTIYF. The CDR3 DNA reads TGCGCCAGCAGCCAAGACGACGGGAAAGGAAACACCATATATTTT.

As for this clonotype: This likely comes from a read error, as the CDR3 has no conserved phenylalanine or tryptophan at its end. The chain carries TRBV12-3 or TRBV12-4 and TRBJ1-5; the D is unclear. V shed 4 bases and J shed 9 bases, with 10 bases lying between them. This CDR3 region has 12 residues. In nucleotides, the CDR3 is TGTGCCAGCAGTTACCCCCCAACGCCCCAGCATGTT. It is translated as CASSYPPTPQHV.

This clonotype was observed a few times. CDR3 coding DNA: TGTGCCACCAGCAGAGAGGGGGTGGGTGAAGCTTTCTTT. It is translated as CATSREGVGEAFF. J is TRBJ1-1 and V is TRBV15; maybe TRBD1 (5 bases). Germline-derived CDR1 and CDR2 are LNHNV and YYDKDF (reference sequence). This CDR3 has 13 residues. V lost 0 bases and J 7 bases, leaving 9 bases between the germline ends.

The rearrangement links TRBV12-3 or TRBV12-4 to TRBJ2-1; D perhaps matches TRBD2 (5 bases). V dropped 5 bases and J dropped 5 bases, with 16 bases sitting between them. This CDR3 is 15 amino acids long. The CDR3 loop is CASSPRGGSHNEQFF. CDR3 DNA sequence: TGTGCCAGCAGTCCACGTGGCGGGTCTCACAATGAGCAGTTCTTC.

The gene calls are TRBV2 and TRBJ2-7; possibly TRBD1 for D (5 bases). The germline gives CDR1 SNHLY, CDR2 FYNNEI. Trimming cost V 2 bases and J 1 base, with 12 bases left between them. CDR3 length: 15 residues. The CDR3 spells CASSEFQGESYEQYF. In DNA, the CDR3 is TGTGCCAGCAGTGAATTCCAGGGCGAGTCCTACGAGCAGTACTTC.

The rearrangement joins TRBV7-9 to TRBJ2-1; 9 nucleotides match TRBD2. The CDR3 sequence is 15 residues long. Trimming took 2 bases from V and 5 from J; bases not matched to a gene: 4. Germline CDR1 reads SEHNR; CDR2 reads FQNEAQ (reference sequence). The CDR3 nucleotides are TGTGCCAGCAGCTTATGGCGGGAGGGCCACAATGAGCAGTTCTTC. Its protein product is CASSLWREGHNEQFF.

This clonotype occurred a few times. V gene TRBV2 combines with J gene TRBJ2-2; no firm D call. CDR3 length equals 15 residues. V lost 4 bases and J lost 1, with 10 bases in between. Germline CDR1 and CDR2: SNHLY and FYNNEI. This CDR3 is CASSGPRLNTGELFF. The CDR3 DNA sequence: TGTGCCAGCAGTGGCCCCCGACTGAACACCGGGGAGCTGTTTTTT.

This clonotype was counted between two and nine times. This sequence joins TRBV7-8 and TRBJ1-3, with TRBD1 as a possible D gene (5 bases). Trimming left V 6 bases short and J 0 bases short, with 12 bases between. Germline V CDR1 and CDR2: SGHVS, FQNEAQ. This CDR3 spans 15 amino acids. The CDR3 region is CASRLDSPSGNTIYF. For the CDR3, the DNA is TGTGCCAGCAGACTCGACAGCCCCTCTGGAAACACCATATATTTT.

The chain carries TRBV19 and TRBJ1-4; D uncertain. V lost 5 bases to trimming and J lost 0 bases, with 13 bases between them. Looked up from germline, CDR1 is LNHDA and CDR2 is SQIVND (reference sequence). The CDR3 has 16 amino acids. The CDR3 region has the DNA TGTGCCAGTAGTCCAAGCAGATATGCAACTAATGAAAAACTGTTTTTT. Protein sequence: CASSPSRYATNEKLFF.

V and J are TRBV7-8 and TRBJ1-2; weak D call: TRBD1 (5 bases). CDR3 length equals 17 residues. The germline gives CDR1 SGHVS, CDR2 FQNEAQ. The V end was cut by 1 base, the J end by 3 bases, with 18 bases between. Written as DNA, the CDR3 is TGTGCCAGCAGCTTAGTAGGGTCAGGGCGTTCACACTATGGCTACACCTTC. Translating gives CASSLVGSGRSHYGYTF.

In DNA form, the CDR3 reads TGTGCCAGCAGCGCGCCTCTAGCGGGAGGGGTCTACAATGAGCAGTTCTTC. Amino acids: CASSAPLAGGVYNEQFF. The chain combines TRBV7-2 with TRBJ2-1; 12 positions agree with TRBD2. With V trimmed by 5 bases and J by 3 bases, 8 bases remained unmatched. Per germline, CDR1 SGHTA and CDR2 FQGNSA. The CDR3 loop spans 17 amino acids.

This chain connects TRBV19 to TRBJ2-1; D not resolved. CDR3 length: 16 residues. Trimming cost V 6 bases and J 0 bases, with 15 bases left between them. CDR1 is LNHDA, CDR2 SQIVND, per germline (reference sequence). The chain's CDR3 is CASSDGTSSSYNEQFF. CDR3 sequence (DNA): TGTGCCAGTAGCGACGGAACATCAAGCTCCTACAATGAGCAGTTCTTC.

This clonotype was counted a few times. The genes are TRBV12-3 or TRBV12-4 and TRBJ1-1; D uncertain. There are 14 residues in the CDR3. V shed 6 bases and J shed 1 base, with 12 bases lying between them. CDR3 loop: CASRFSSGNTEAFF. As DNA, the CDR3 is TGTGCCAGCAGGTTCTCTTCAGGGAACACTGAAGCTTTCTTT.

This clonotype has just a few counts. This rearrangement joins TRBV7-2 to TRBJ2-3; 8 bases agree with TRBD2. V lost 4 bases and J lost 2; bases outside the gene matches: 8. This CDR3 has 16 residues. Germline CDR1 is SGHTA and CDR2 is FQGNSA. The CDR3 coding sequence is TGTGCCAGCAGCTCCCAACCGGGACTAGTCACAGATACGCAGTATTTT. Amino acid sequence: CASSSQPGLVTDTQYF.